The rows below give T cell receptor beta chains drawn from one sample of a study of radiation and T cells in renal cell carcinoma. Sequencing was performed with immunoSEQ multiplex PCR; in TCRdb, only in-frame clones are kept and a portion is missing. The sample holds 110,000 to 150,000 clones, roughly 80% seen once. This specimen was blood, taken from a patient whose treatment included radiotherapy and nephrectomy. All receptors derive from a woman aged 45 to 65 with renal cell carcinoma. Both conserved end residues are part of each CDR3. Fields, in order: D gene, V gene, J gene, clone size, CDR3 protein, CDR3 DNA. The D gene is left open where the match is weak. Clone size is stated in some rows and not others, as once, few, many or a class when expanded.

D gene: TRBD1
V gene: TRBV2
J gene: TRBJ1-1
clone size: NA
CDR3 protein: CASSGETGSTEAFF
CDR3 DNA: TGTGCCAGCAGTGGGGAGACAGGGTCCACTGAAGCTTTCTTT

D gene: NA
V gene: TRBV6-1
J gene: TRBJ2-1
clone size: NA
CDR3 protein: CASSDVLDNEQFF
CDR3 DNA: TGTGCCAGCAGTGATGTTCTTGACAATGAGCAGTTCTTC

D gene: TRBD1
V gene: TRBV4-1
J gene: TRBJ2-7
clone size: NA
CDR3 protein: CASSQDPGGQGRFYEQYF
CDR3 DNA: TGCGCCAGCAGCCAAGATCCCGGGGGACAGGGGAGATTCTACGAGCAGTACTTC

D gene: NA
V gene: TRBV7-9
J gene: TRBJ2-5
clone size: once
CDR3 protein: CASSLAGGQETQYF
CDR3 DNA: TGTGCCAGCAGCTTAGCCGGAGGGCAAGAGACCCAGTACTTC

D gene: TRBD1
V gene: TRBV9
J gene: TRBJ2-3
clone size: NA
CDR3 protein: CASSVDFLGQGFTDTQYF
CDR3 DNA: TGTGCCAGCAGCGTAGACTTCTTGGGACAGGGGTTCACAGATACGCAGTATTTT

D gene: NA
V gene: TRBV18
J gene: TRBJ2-1
clone size: NA
CDR3 protein: CASSPLADGSYNEQFF
CDR3 DNA: TGTGCCAGCTCACCACTGGCGGACGGCTCCTACAATGAGCAGTTCTTC

D gene: TRBD1
V gene: TRBV4-3
J gene: TRBJ1-3
clone size: NA
CDR3 protein: CASSQRQGRNTIYF
CDR3 DNA: TGCGCCAGCAGCCAGAGACAGGGAAGAAACACCATATATTTT

D gene: NA
V gene: TRBV28
J gene: TRBJ1-3
clone size: NA
CDR3 protein: CASSLTGNTIYF
CDR3 DNA: TGTGCCAGCAGTCTCACTGGTAACACCATATATTTT

D gene: TRBD2
V gene: TRBV10-3
J gene: TRBJ2-1
clone size: NA
CDR3 protein: CAISERTSGRPTDPGNEQFF
CDR3 DNA: TGTGCCATCAGTGAGAGGACTAGCGGGAGGCCTACCGACCCGGGGAATGAGCAGTTCTTC

D gene: NA
V gene: TRBV18
J gene: TRBJ2-7
clone size: NA
CDR3 protein: CASSPEPTYEQYF
CDR3 DNA: TGTGCCAGCTCACCTGAACCCACCTACGAGCAGTACTTC

D gene: NA
V gene: TRBV7-9
J gene: TRBJ1-2
clone size: NA
CDR3 protein: CASSWDYGYTF
CDR3 DNA: TGTGCCAGCAGCTGGGACTATGGCTACACCTTC

D gene: TRBD1
V gene: TRBV29-1
J gene: TRBJ1-1
clone size: NA
CDR3 protein: CSVEEQGARAFF
CDR3 DNA: TGCAGCGTTGAAGAACAGGGGGCGAGAGCTTTCTTT

D gene: NA
V gene: TRBV5-5
J gene: TRBJ1-4
clone size: once
CDR3 protein: CASSSGQLNEKLFF
CDR3 DNA: TGTGCCAGCAGCTCTGGACAGCTGAATGAAAAACTGTTTTTT

D gene: NA
V gene: TRBV14
J gene: TRBJ1-5
clone size: NA
CDR3 protein: CASSQRGREQPNCQPQHF
CDR3 DNA: TGTGCCAGCAGCCAAAGGGGCAGGGAACAGCCTAATTGCCAGCCCCAGCATTTT

D gene: NA
V gene: TRBV18
J gene: TRBJ1-1
clone size: NA
CDR3 protein: CASSDGTNTEAFF
CDR3 DNA: TGTGCCAGCTCAGACGGGACGAACACTGAAGCTTTCTTT

D gene: NA
V gene: TRBV6-4
J gene: TRBJ1-4
clone size: NA
CDR3 protein: CASSYSTWGNEKLFF
CDR3 DNA: TGTGCCAGCAGTTACTCGACGTGGGGGAATGAAAAACTGTTTTTT

D gene: TRBD2
V gene: TRBV5-4
J gene: TRBJ2-5
clone size: NA
CDR3 protein: CASSTGLVATTQYF
CDR3 DNA: TGTGCCAGCAGCACGGGACTAGTGGCAACGACCCAGTACTTC

D gene: NA
V gene: TRBV7-2
J gene: TRBJ2-7
clone size: NA
CDR3 protein: CASSPNGGGNEQYF
CDR3 DNA: TGTGCCAGCAGCCCGAACGGGGGCGGAAACGAGCAGTACTTC

D gene: NA
V gene: TRBV25-1
J gene: TRBJ2-6
clone size: NA
CDR3 protein: CASSDQHHSGANVLTF
CDR3 DNA: TGTGCCAGCAGTGACCAACATCATTCTGGGGCCAACGTCCTGACTTTC

D gene: NA
V gene: TRBV9
J gene: TRBJ2-7
clone size: NA
CDR3 protein: CASSPERLAGEQYF
CDR3 DNA: TGTGCCAGCAGCCCTGAGAGGCTCGCGGGCGAGCAGTACTTC

D gene: NA
V gene: TRBV5-1
J gene: TRBJ1-4
clone size: NA
CDR3 protein: CASSSSGTVGEKLFF
CDR3 DNA: TGCGCCAGCAGCTCCTCGGGGACCGTCGGTGAAAAACTGTTTTTT

D gene: TRBD1
V gene: TRBV4-3
J gene: TRBJ2-1
clone size: few
CDR3 protein: CASRKTGGYNEQFF
CDR3 DNA: TGCGCCAGCAGGAAGACAGGGGGCTACAATGAGCAGTTCTTC

D gene: TRBD2
V gene: TRBV9
J gene: TRBJ2-1
clone size: NA
CDR3 protein: CASSVGTSDEQFF
CDR3 DNA: TGTGCCAGCAGCGTAGGCACTAGCGATGAGCAGTTCTTC

D gene: NA
V gene: TRBV2
J gene: TRBJ1-2
clone size: NA
CDR3 protein: CASSEVGFTSNYGYTF
CDR3 DNA: TGTGCCAGCAGTGAAGTTGGGTTTACTTCTAACTATGGCTACACCTTC

D gene: NA
V gene: TRBV5-4
J gene: TRBJ1-6
clone size: NA
CDR3 protein: CASSQGLSSYNSPLHF
CDR3 DNA: TGTGCCAGCAGTCAGGGACTGAGCTCCTATAATTCACCCCTCCACTTT

D gene: TRBD1
V gene: TRBV7-9
J gene: TRBJ1-4
clone size: NA
CDR3 protein: CASSLEAGGNEKLFF
CDR3 DNA: TGTGCCAGCAGCTTAGAGGCAGGGGGAAATGAAAAACTGTTTTTT

D gene: NA
V gene: TRBV7-2
J gene: TRBJ2-7
clone size: NA
CDR3 protein: CASSFDPSYLREQYF
CDR3 DNA: TGTGCCAGCAGCTTCGATCCGTCCTACCTACGAGAGCAGTACTTC

D gene: NA
V gene: TRBV5-1
J gene: TRBJ1-2
clone size: NA
CDR3 protein: CASSPGRGNYGYTF
CDR3 DNA: TGCGCCAGCAGCCCAGGGAGGGGGAACTATGGCTACACCTTC

D gene: NA
V gene: TRBV7-2
J gene: TRBJ2-5
clone size: NA
CDR3 protein: CASSPREGGTQETQYF
CDR3 DNA: TGTGCCAGCAGCCCCCGTGAGGGGGGGACCCAAGAGACCCAGTACTTC

D gene: TRBD1
V gene: TRBV2
J gene: TRBJ2-5
clone size: NA
CDR3 protein: CASSGAGTGGAQYF
CDR3 DNA: TGTGCCAGCAGTGGCGCCGGGACAGGGGGCGCCCAGTACTTC

D gene: NA
V gene: TRBV25-1
J gene: TRBJ1-5
clone size: NA
CDR3 protein: CASSGAGENQPQHF
CDR3 DNA: TGTGCCAGCAGTGGGGCCGGCGAAAATCAGCCCCAGCATTTT

D gene: NA
V gene: TRBV5-6
J gene: TRBJ2-7
clone size: NA
CDR3 protein: CASSPIDRKLREQYF
CDR3 DNA: TGTGCCAGCAGCCCCATCGACAGGAAACTACGGGAGCAGTACTTC

D gene: TRBD1
V gene: TRBV5-1
J gene: TRBJ1-1
clone size: NA
CDR3 protein: CASSGYRGGEAFF
CDR3 DNA: TGCGCCAGCAGCGGCTACAGGGGTGGTGAAGCTTTCTTT

D gene: NA
V gene: TRBV10-1
J gene: TRBJ1-2
clone size: few
CDR3 protein: CARQTAYTF
CDR3 DNA: TGCGCACGGCAGACGGCCTACACCTTC

D gene: NA
V gene: TRBV18
J gene: TRBJ2-7
clone size: NA
CDR3 protein: CASSTRDDNEQYF
CDR3 DNA: TGTGCCAGCTCAACTCGGGACGACAACGAGCAGTACTTC

D gene: NA
V gene: TRBV5-4
J gene: TRBJ2-1
clone size: large
CDR3 protein: CASSLVDNEQFF
CDR3 DNA: TGTGCCAGCAGCTTGGTCGACAATGAGCAGTTCTTC

D gene: NA
V gene: TRBV14
J gene: TRBJ1-1
clone size: few
CDR3 protein: CASSHGTGAFF
CDR3 DNA: TGTGCCAGCAGCCATGGGACTGGAGCTTTCTTT

D gene: TRBD2
V gene: TRBV5-1
J gene: TRBJ2-1
clone size: NA
CDR3 protein: CASSSGGVDSYNEQFF
CDR3 DNA: TGCGCCAGCAGCTCCGGGGGGGTGGATTCCTACAATGAGCAGTTCTTC

D gene: TRBD1
V gene: TRBV4-3
J gene: TRBJ1-6
clone size: once
CDR3 protein: CASSQEGQGGSPLHF
CDR3 DNA: TGCGCCAGCAGCCAAGAGGGACAGGGTGGTTCACCCCTCCACTTT

D gene: NA
V gene: TRBV14
J gene: TRBJ1-5
clone size: NA
CDR3 protein: CASSQDPASGPQHF
CDR3 DNA: TGTGCCAGCAGCCAAGATCCAGCCTCGGGGCCCCAGCATTTT

D gene: NA
V gene: TRBV9
J gene: TRBJ2-1
clone size: NA
CDR3 protein: CASSVGFNEQFF
CDR3 DNA: TGTGCCAGCAGCGTAGGTTTCAATGAGCAGTTCTTC

D gene: NA
V gene: TRBV28
J gene: TRBJ1-1
clone size: few
CDR3 protein: CASSFRTGEAFF
CDR3 DNA: TGTGCCAGCAGTTTTCGGACGGGAGAAGCTTTCTTT

D gene: TRBD1
V gene: TRBV14
J gene: TRBJ1-2
clone size: NA
CDR3 protein: CASSARWTGGYGYTF
CDR3 DNA: TGTGCCAGCAGCGCAAGATGGACAGGGGGCTATGGCTACACCTTC

D gene: TRBD1
V gene: TRBV7-8
J gene: TRBJ2-4
clone size: NA
CDR3 protein: CASSLGDSSPYF
CDR3 DNA: TGTGCCAGCAGCTTAGGGGACAGTAGTCCGTACTTC

D gene: NA
V gene: TRBV19
J gene: TRBJ2-7
clone size: NA
CDR3 protein: CASSINRREQYF
CDR3 DNA: TGTGCCAGTAGTATAAACAGGCGTGAGCAGTACTTC

D gene: NA
V gene: TRBV10-1
J gene: TRBJ2-7
clone size: NA
CDR3 protein: CASSEGVITRVEEQYF
CDR3 DNA: TGCGCCAGCAGTGAAGGGGTAATTACCCGAGTCGAGGAGCAGTACTTC

D gene: NA
V gene: TRBV2
J gene: TRBJ1-2
clone size: NA
CDR3 protein: CASSELGSWGYTF
CDR3 DNA: TGTGCCAGCAGTGAACTCGGGTCCTGGGGCTACACCTTC

D gene: TRBD1
V gene: TRBV30
J gene: TRBJ2-7
clone size: NA
CDR3 protein: CAWSVRHTGGTYEQYF
CDR3 DNA: TGTGCCTGGAGTGTACGCCACACAGGGGGGACCTACGAGCAGTACTTC

D gene: TRBD2
V gene: TRBV28
J gene: TRBJ2-7
clone size: NA
CDR3 protein: CASRKAGEHEQYF
CDR3 DNA: TGTGCCAGCAGGAAAGCGGGAGAACACGAGCAGTACTTC

D gene: NA
V gene: TRBV5-1
J gene: TRBJ1-3
clone size: NA
CDR3 protein: CASSAGSSGNTIYF
CDR3 DNA: TGCGCCAGCAGCGCAGGGAGCTCTGGAAACACCATATATTTT

D gene: TRBD1
V gene: TRBV25-1
J gene: TRBJ1-4
clone size: NA
CDR3 protein: CASSVQGAIDEKLFF
CDR3 DNA: TGTGCCAGCAGTGTACAGGGGGCGATTGATGAAAAACTGTTTTTT

D gene: TRBD1
V gene: TRBV27
J gene: TRBJ1-2
clone size: NA
CDR3 protein: CASSPTTGPSYGYTF
CDR3 DNA: TGTGCCAGCAGTCCCACGACAGGGCCCTCTTATGGCTACACCTTC

D gene: TRBD1
V gene: TRBV9
J gene: TRBJ1-2
clone size: NA
CDR3 protein: CASSVGGWTGYGYTF
CDR3 DNA: TGTGCCAGCAGCGTAGGAGGGTGGACAGGCTATGGCTACACCTTC

D gene: TRBD2
V gene: TRBV9
J gene: TRBJ2-7
clone size: NA
CDR3 protein: CASTWGAGGNMEQYF
CDR3 DNA: TGTGCCAGCACCTGGGGAGCGGGGGGTAATATGGAGCAGTACTTC

D gene: NA
V gene: TRBV30
J gene: TRBJ2-3
clone size: NA
CDR3 protein: CAWSQNSPRTDTQYF
CDR3 DNA: TGTGCCTGGAGTCAGAATAGTCCCCGCACAGATACGCAGTATTTT